Each of the 7 T cell receptor beta chains below was sequenced from the same sample in a study of T cell responses to AZD1222 COVID-19 vaccine. Assay used: immunoSEQ multiplex PCR; TCRdb lists only in-frame clones, some missing. Of roughly 170,000 clones in the sample, roughly nine tenths were seen once. The sequencing here drew on peripheral blood, taken on day 0 of AZD1222 vaccination. The receptors stem from an adult in good health.

This chain connects TRBV25-1 to TRBJ2-5; 9 bases agree with TRBD2. Germline V gene data show CDR1 as MGHDK and CDR2 as SYGVNS. CDR3 size: 15 residues. V was clipped by 2 bases and J by 5 bases; unmatched bases: 6. This CDR3 is CASSEAGGPEETQYF. For the CDR3, the DNA is TGTGCCAGCAGTGAAGCGGGAGGGCCCGAGGAGACCCAGTACTTC.

The chain uses TRBV10-2 and TRBJ1-5, with 12 bases matching TRBD1. The CDR3 has 15 residues. The germline CDR1 and CDR2 sequences are WSHSY and SAAADI. V gave up 4 bases and J gave up 7 bases; unmatched junction bases: 5. This CDR3 is CASSGGTGGGQPQHF. The CDR3 nucleotides read TGCGCCAGCAGTGGTGGGACAGGGGGCGGGCAGCCCCAGCATTTT.

The J gene is TRBJ1-5, the V gene TRBV19; the D gene is possibly TRBD1 (6 bases). The CDR3 covers 15 residues. V dropped 5 bases and J dropped 0 bases, with 11 bases sitting between them. Germline CDR1 is LNHDA and CDR2 is SQIVND (reference sequence). CDR3 sequence (DNA): TGTGCCAGTAGTCTAGGACAGCTTAGCAATCAGCCCCAGCATTTT. Its protein is CASSLGQLSNQPQHF.

This clone has a handful of counts. The chain has TRBV7-9 and TRBJ2-1, with a weak D call TRBD2 (5 bases). Trimming stripped 6 bases from V and 3 bases from J, with 18 bases between. Germline V gene lookup returns CDR1 SEHNR and CDR2 FQNEAQ (reference sequence). The CDR3 totals 16 residues. The CDR3 sequence is CASRTSAGGFYNEQFF. CDR3 coding DNA: TGTGCCAGCAGGACCTCCGCGGGTGGGTTCTACAATGAGCAGTTCTTC.

A single count supports this clone. The V gene is TRBV6-2 or TRBV6-3, the J gene TRBJ2-5; 9 nucleotides align to TRBD2. This CDR3 is built from 17 residues. V was clipped by 6 bases and J by 7 bases; unmatched bases: 18. Germline V gives CDR1 MNHEY, CDR2 SVGEGT. CDR3 protein: CASSPTNPRGGHPTQYF. The CDR3 bases are TGTGCCAGCAGCCCCACGAATCCGCGGGGGGGCCATCCGACCCAGTACTTC.

This chain joins TRBV12-3 or TRBV12-4 and TRBJ1-2; D is ambiguous. The germline V and J ends were trimmed by 6 bases and 5 bases, with 7 bases remaining between them. This CDR3 spans 11 amino acids. The CDR3 bases are TGTGCCAGCAGGGGAGTATATGGCTACACCTTC. Translation gives CASRGVYGYTF.

CDR3 in amino acids: CASSLITGGGPGDTQYF. CDR3 in DNA: TGTGCCAGCAGCTTAATCACTGGCGGGGGGCCCGGAGATACGCAGTATTTT. The chain links TRBV11-2 to TRBJ2-3; 8 bases are a match to TRBD2. The V gene's germline CDR1 is SGHAT and CDR2 FQNNGV. The trim removed 2 bases at V and 5 bases at J, leaving 12 bases unmatched. This CDR3 region has 17 residues.